This T cell receptor (beta chain) was identified in a study of blood T cell repertoires in COVID-19. Across the whole study: There were acute and convalescent COVID-19 samples, and they came from the United States, Italy and Spain.

Followed longitudinally, the Seattle patients had been enrolled during active infection. Authors' analysis steps: Cell counts per sample came from amplifying reference gene primers. Sequencing was performed with immunoSEQ multiplex PCR; in TCRdb, only in-frame clones are kept and a portion is missing. V, J and clone size derive from that table, while D and trimming were established from the DNA sequence. The sample includes some 200,000 clones, roughly four fifths of them seen just once. V gave up 1 base and J gave up 0 bases; unmatched junction bases: 6. The CDR3 totals 16 residues. Germline assignment: CDR1 MDHEN and CDR2 SYDVKM.

The TCR was taken from a woman of 80 years or more with COVID-19, enrolled during active disease. V usage is TRBV28 and J usage is TRBJ2-7; 7 bases fit TRBD2. The sequenced sample consisted of peripheral blood. The DNA of the CDR3 is TGTGCCAGCAGTTTATTGGTAGCGGGTACCTCCTACGAGCAGTACTTC. The encoded protein is CASSLLVAGTSYEQYF.